This T cell receptor beta chain was observed in a study of T cell repertoires in cytomegalovirus infection. Each CDR3 protein gets one entry after TCRdb re-called the reads with MiXCR. The top ten clones hold 6.5% of a sample with around 210,000 distinct CDR3 sequences, roughly 6.5% of them seen once. The CDR3 extends over 14 amino acids. Germline assignment: CDR1 SNHLY and CDR2 FYNNEI. In the case of this clonotype: At one end, the junction sequence differs from germline, possibly due to a read error.

This chain uses TRBV2 with TRBJ2-3, with D perhaps TRBD2 (6 bases). Sample: PBMCs. This sequence originates from a human donor in good health (CMV status not recorded). Some clones in this sample may be carry-over from other donors' samples. CDR3: CAISEGGAEDTQYF. DNA for the CDR3: TGTGCCATCAGTGAAGGCGGGGCAGAAGATACGCAGTATTTT.